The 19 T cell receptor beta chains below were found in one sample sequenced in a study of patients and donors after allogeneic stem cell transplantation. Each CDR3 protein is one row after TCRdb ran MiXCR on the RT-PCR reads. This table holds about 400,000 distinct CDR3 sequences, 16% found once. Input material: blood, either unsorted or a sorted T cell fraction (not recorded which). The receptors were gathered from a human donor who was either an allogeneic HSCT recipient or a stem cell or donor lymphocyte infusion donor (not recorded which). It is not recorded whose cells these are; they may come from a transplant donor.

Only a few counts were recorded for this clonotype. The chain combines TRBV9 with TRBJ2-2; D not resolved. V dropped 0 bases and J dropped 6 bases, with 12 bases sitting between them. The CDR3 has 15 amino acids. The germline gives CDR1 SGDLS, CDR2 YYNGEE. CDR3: CASSVERKGSGELFF. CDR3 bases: TGTGCCAGCAGCGTAGAAAGGAAAGGGTCCGGGGAGCTGTTTTTT.

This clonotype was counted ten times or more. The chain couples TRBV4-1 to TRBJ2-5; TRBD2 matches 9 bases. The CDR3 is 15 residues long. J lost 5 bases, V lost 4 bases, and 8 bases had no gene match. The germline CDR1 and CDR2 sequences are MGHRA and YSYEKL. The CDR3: CASSLPGTSFETQYF. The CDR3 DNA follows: TGCGCCAGCAGCCTTCCTGGGACTAGCTTTGAGACCCAGTACTTC.

The CDR3 DNA follows: TGTGCCAGCAGCCCCAGCGGGAGACAGGGGAATAGCGAGCAGTACTTC. This encodes CASSPSGRQGNSEQYF. The J gene is TRBJ2-7, the V gene TRBV7-6; perhaps D is TRBD1 or TRBD2 (8 bases each). CDR3 length: 16 residues. The ends were cut back, 5 bases at V and 6 bases at J, with 23 bases in the middle. The germline V gene has CDR1 SGHVS and CDR2 FNYEAQ.

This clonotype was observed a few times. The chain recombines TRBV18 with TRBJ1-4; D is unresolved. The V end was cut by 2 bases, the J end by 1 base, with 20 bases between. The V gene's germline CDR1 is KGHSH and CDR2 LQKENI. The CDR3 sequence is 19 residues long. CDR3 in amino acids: CASSPRMGEARQTNEKLFF. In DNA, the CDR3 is TGTGCCAGCTCACCAAGGATGGGTGAGGCTCGGCAAACTAATGAAAAACTGTTTTTT.

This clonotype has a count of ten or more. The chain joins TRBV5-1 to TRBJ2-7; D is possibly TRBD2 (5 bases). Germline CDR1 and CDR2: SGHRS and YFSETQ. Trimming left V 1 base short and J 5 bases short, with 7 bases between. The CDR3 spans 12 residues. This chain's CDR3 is CASSLPSNEQYF. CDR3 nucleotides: TGCGCCAGCAGCTTGCCTAGCAACGAGCAGTACTTC.

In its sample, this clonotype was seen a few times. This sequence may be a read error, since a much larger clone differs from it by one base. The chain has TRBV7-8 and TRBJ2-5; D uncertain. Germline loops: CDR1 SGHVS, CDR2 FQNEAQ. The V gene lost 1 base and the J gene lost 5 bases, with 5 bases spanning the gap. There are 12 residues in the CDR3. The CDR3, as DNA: TGTGCCAGCAGCTTAGTCTGGGAGACCCAGTACTTC. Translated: CASSLVWETQYF.

The CDR3 bases are TGTGCCAGCAGTGGAACCGGCAGGGGCAATGAAAAACTGTTTTTT. This sequence encodes CASSGTGRGNEKLFF. The V call is TRBV6-2 or TRBV6-3, the J call TRBJ1-4, with a weak D call TRBD1 (6 bases). The CDR3 runs to 15 residues. Trimming removed 5 bases at V and 5 bases at J, with 15 bases between. From germline, CDR1 is MNHEY and CDR2 SVGEGT.

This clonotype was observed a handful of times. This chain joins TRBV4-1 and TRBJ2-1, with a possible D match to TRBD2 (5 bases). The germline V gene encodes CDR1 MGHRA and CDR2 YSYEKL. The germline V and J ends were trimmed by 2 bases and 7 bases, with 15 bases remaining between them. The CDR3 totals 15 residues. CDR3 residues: CASSQLGLGVNEQFF. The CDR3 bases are TGCGCCAGCAGCCAACTGGGATTGGGAGTGAATGAGCAGTTCTTC.

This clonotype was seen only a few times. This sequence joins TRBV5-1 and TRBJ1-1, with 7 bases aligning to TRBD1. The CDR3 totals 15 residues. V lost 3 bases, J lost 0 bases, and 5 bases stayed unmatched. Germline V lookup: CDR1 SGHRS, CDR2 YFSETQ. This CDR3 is CASSSRGRVNTEAFF. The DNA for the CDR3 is TGCGCCAGCAGCTCCAGGGGGAGGGTGAACACTGAAGCTTTCTTT.

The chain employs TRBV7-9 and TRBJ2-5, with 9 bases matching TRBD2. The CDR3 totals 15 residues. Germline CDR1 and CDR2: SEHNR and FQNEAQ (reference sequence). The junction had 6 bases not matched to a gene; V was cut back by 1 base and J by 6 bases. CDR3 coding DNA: TGTGCCAGCAGCTTAGGTAGCGGGAGACGACAGACCCAGTACTTC. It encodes CASSLGSGRRQTQYF.

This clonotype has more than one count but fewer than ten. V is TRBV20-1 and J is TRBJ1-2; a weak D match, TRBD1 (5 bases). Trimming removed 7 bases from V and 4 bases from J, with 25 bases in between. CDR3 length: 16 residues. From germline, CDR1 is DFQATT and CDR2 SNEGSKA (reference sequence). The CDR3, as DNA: TGCAGTGGATCAAACTCGTGGGACCCGGCCTTCTATGGCTACACCTTC. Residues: CSGSNSWDPAFYGYTF.

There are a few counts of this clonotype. The CDR3 nucleotides read TGTGCCAGCAATATAGCGGGGGACACAGATACGCAGTATTTT. Translating it yields CASNIAGDTDTQYF. The V call is TRBV25-1, the J call TRBJ2-3; 9 bases align to TRBD2. Trimming at V came to 7 bases and at J to 2 bases, leaving 4 bases not matched to a gene. Germline-derived CDR1 and CDR2 are MGHDK and SYGVNS. This CDR3 is 14 amino acids long.

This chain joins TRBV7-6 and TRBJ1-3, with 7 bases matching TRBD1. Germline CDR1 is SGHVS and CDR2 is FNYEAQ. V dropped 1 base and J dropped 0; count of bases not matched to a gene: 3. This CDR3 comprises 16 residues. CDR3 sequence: CASSLGDRVSGNTIYF. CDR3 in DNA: TGTGCCAGCAGCTTAGGAGACAGGGTCTCTGGAAACACCATATATTTT. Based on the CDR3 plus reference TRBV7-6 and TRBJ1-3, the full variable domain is GAGVSQSPRYKVTKRGQDVALRCDPISGHVSLYWYRQALGQGPEFLTYFNYEAQQDKSGLPNDRFSAERPEGSISTLTIQRTEQRDSAMYRCASSLGDRVSGNTIYFGEGSWLTVV.

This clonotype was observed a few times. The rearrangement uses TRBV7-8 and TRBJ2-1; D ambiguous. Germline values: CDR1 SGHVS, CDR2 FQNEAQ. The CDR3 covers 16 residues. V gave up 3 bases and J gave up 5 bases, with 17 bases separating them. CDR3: CASSFVAETIDNEQFF. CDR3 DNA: TGTGCCAGCAGCTTCGTGGCGGAAACTATCGACAATGAGCAGTTCTTC.

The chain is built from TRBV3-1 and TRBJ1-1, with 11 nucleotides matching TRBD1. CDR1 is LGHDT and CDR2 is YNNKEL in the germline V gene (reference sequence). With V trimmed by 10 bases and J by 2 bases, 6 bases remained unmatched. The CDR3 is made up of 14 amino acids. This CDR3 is CATGGQGGNTEAFF. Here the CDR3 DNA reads TGTGCCACCGGGGGACAGGGGGGCAACACTGAAGCTTTCTTT.

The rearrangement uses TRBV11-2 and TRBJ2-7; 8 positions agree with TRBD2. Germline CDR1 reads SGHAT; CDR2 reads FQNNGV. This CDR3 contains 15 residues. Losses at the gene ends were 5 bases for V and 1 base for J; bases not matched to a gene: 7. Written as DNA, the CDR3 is TGTGCCAGCAGCCGGGCGGGGGGCCTATCCTACGAGCAGTACTTC. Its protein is CASSRAGGLSYEQYF.

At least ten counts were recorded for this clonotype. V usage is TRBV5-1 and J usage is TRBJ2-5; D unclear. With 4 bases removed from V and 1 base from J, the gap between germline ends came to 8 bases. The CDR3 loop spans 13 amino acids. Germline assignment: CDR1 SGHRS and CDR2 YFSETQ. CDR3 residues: CASSPGPQETQYF. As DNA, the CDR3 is TGCGCCAGCAGCCCCGGGCCCCAAGAGACCCAGTACTTC.

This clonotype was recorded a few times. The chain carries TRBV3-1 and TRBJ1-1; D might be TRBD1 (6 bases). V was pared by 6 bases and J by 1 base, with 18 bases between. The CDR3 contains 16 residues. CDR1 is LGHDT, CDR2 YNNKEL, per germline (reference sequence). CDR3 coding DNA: TGTGCCAGCAGTGCAAGGAAGGGGGGCCCGAACACTGAAGCTTTCTTT. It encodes CASSARKGGPNTEAFF.

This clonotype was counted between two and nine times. CDR3 coding DNA: TGCAGTGGAGGCGGGGGCGGCCGGATATCCTACAATGAGCAGTTCTTC. Protein sequence: CSGGGGGRISYNEQFF. The rearrangement links TRBV20-1 to TRBJ2-1, with D possibly matching TRBD2 (7 bases). V was pared by 7 bases and J by 1 base, with 20 bases between. This CDR3 region has 16 residues. Germline CDR1 reads DFQATT; CDR2 reads SNEGSKA (reference sequence).